This TCR beta chain appears in the sequencing data of a study of a mutant IDH1 vaccine in newly diagnosed glioma. Study results and limitations: Patients showed vaccine-induced immune responses at a rate of approximately 95%.

Time point here: week 35, safety follow-up. The study gave 300 ug of mutant IDH1 20-mer peptide per vaccine dose, with topical imiquimod. Astrocytomas found in donors were new, WHO grade 3 or 4, IDH1-mutant and ATRX-lost. This CDR3 region has 16 residues. The V and J ends lost 3 bases and 6 bases, in that order; junction bases with no gene match: 11. Germline assignment: CDR1 MGHRA and CDR2 YSYEKL. In regard to this clone: The antigen remains unidentified.

The method was immunoSEQ multiplex PCR; TCRdb's version includes in-frame clones alone and lacks a portion of them. The repertoire holds approximately 50,000 clones, with more than 75% as singletons. This TCR came from a woman aged 40 to 50 with glioma. The chain links TRBV4-1 to TRBJ2-7; the match to TRBD2 covers 10 bases. Sequenced here: PBMCs, sampled from a glioma patient whose treatment included an IDH1 peptide vaccine. CDR3 DNA: TGCGCCAGCAGCCACAATCTGCCTAGCGGGAGCTCCGAGCAGTACTTC. This encodes CASSHNLPSGSSEQYF.